The 11 T cell receptor beta chains presented below share a single source sample, sequenced in a study of CD8 T cells in Susac syndrome. Random hexamers were used to reverse transcribe an amount of roughly 0.45 to 1 ug RNA. From the immunoSEQ multiplex PCR reads, TCRdb called clonotypes with MiXCR, one entry per CDR3 protein. Counted here are 100,000 to 150,000 distinct CDR3 sequences, about 94% occurring once; the ten biggest clones make up 0.065% to 0.1%. The sequenced sample was CD4+ T cells from PBMCs. The receptor set was obtained from a human donor in good health.

The CDR3 loop reads CASMRSTNTEAFF. Written as DNA, the CDR3 is TGTGCCAGCATGAGGTCCACGAACACTGAAGCTTTCTTT. The V gene is TRBV7-2, the J gene TRBJ1-1, with unresolved D. The CDR3 is 13 amino acids. CDR1 is SGHTA, CDR2 FQGNSA, per germline. V lost 7 bases, J lost 1 base, and 10 bases lay in between.

This chain connects TRBV3-1 to TRBJ2-5; TRBD1 matches at 8 bases. The CDR3 has 14 amino acids. Losses at the gene ends were 5 bases for V and 5 bases for J; bases not matched to a gene: 7. The V gene's germline CDR1 is LGHDT and CDR2 YNNKEL (reference sequence). The CDR3 coding sequence is TGTGCCAGCAGCTCCCAGGGGGCGTGGGAGACCCAGTACTTC. Translation gives CASSSQGAWETQYF.

The rearrangement uses TRBV25-1 and TRBJ2-7; maybe TRBD2 (6 bases). From germline, CDR1 is MGHDK and CDR2 SYGVNS. The CDR3 contains 17 residues. V was shortened by 1 base and J by 3 bases, with 19 bases between the two germline ends. The CDR3 loop is CASSESVGGVPHYEQYF. The CDR3 coding sequence is TGTGCCAGCAGTGAATCGGTTGGCGGGGTCCCCCACTACGAGCAGTACTTC.

J is TRBJ2-7 and V is TRBV12-3 or TRBV12-4; 12 bases line up with TRBD2. The CDR3 is 14 residues long. The V and J ends lost 2 bases and 4 bases, in that order; junction bases with no gene match: 0. In DNA form, the CDR3 reads TGTGCCAGCAGTTTACTAGCGGGAGGGTACGAGCAGTACTTC. Amino acids: CASSLLAGGYEQYF.

The V gene is TRBV12-3 or TRBV12-4, the J gene TRBJ1-1; D remains unclear. Between the trimmed V and J ends, which lost 3 bases and 6 bases, there was a span of 11 bases. CDR3 length equals 13 residues. DNA of the CDR3: TGTGCCAGCAGTTTTGAGGGAAGTTCTGAAGCTTTCTTT. Protein sequence: CASSFEGSSEAFF.

The rearrangement joins TRBV20-1 to TRBJ1-5; 7 bases line up with TRBD1. V was pared by 0 bases and J by 4 bases, with 3 bases of the junction left unmatched. The CDR3 runs to 14 residues. Germline V lookup: CDR1 DFQATT, CDR2 SNEGSKA (reference sequence). This CDR3 reads CSARDGTVNQPQHF. The CDR3, as DNA: TGCAGTGCTAGAGATGGGACAGTGAATCAGCCCCAGCATTTT.

V is TRBV19 and J is TRBJ2-2, with D perhaps matching TRBD1 (6 bases). Per the germline V gene, CDR1 is LNHDA and CDR2 is SQIVND (reference sequence). CDR3 length: 15 amino acids. Trimming removed 7 bases at V and 0 bases at J, with 12 bases between. CDR3: CASKSDRANTGELFF. The CDR3 DNA reads TGTGCCAGTAAATCGGACAGAGCGAACACCGGGGAGCTGTTTTTT.

This clonotype was counted once. The V and J genes are TRBV20-1 and TRBJ2-7, with TRBD2 matching over 10 bases. Trimming at V came to 5 bases and at J to 0 bases, leaving 4 bases not matched to a gene. The CDR3 extends over 14 amino acids. Germline assignment: CDR1 DFQATT and CDR2 SNEGSKA (reference sequence). The CDR3 sequence is CSALAGGYSYEQYF. The CDR3 coding sequence is TGCAGTGCTTTAGCGGGGGGTTACTCCTACGAGCAGTACTTC.

The chain combines TRBV29-1 with TRBJ1-4, with no clear D. Trimming cost V 7 bases and J 6 bases, with 9 bases left between them. The V gene's germline CDR1 is SQVTM and CDR2 ANQGSEA. This CDR3 contains 11 residues. The chain's CDR3 is CSGWRDEKLFF. The CDR3 DNA sequence: TGCAGCGGTTGGAGGGATGAAAAACTGTTTTTT.

The V and J genes are TRBV20-1 and TRBJ2-7; 9 bases align to TRBD2. Trimming cost V 3 bases and J 6 bases; bases outside gene matches: 9. There are 14 residues in the CDR3. CDR1 and CDR2 (germline): DFQATT, SNEGSKA (reference sequence). In DNA, the CDR3 is TGCAGTGCTAGTACCAGGTCTAGCGGGACCGAGCAGTACTTC. Translated, it gives CSASTRSSGTEQYF.

The rearrangement links TRBV2 to TRBJ2-7; 14 nucleotides align to TRBD2. This CDR3 has 14 residues. CDR1 SNHLY and CDR2 FYNNEI come from the germline V gene. The junction had 3 bases not matched to a gene; V was cut back by 6 bases and J by 5 bases. CDR3 loop: CASRGTSGSDEQYF. CDR3 nucleotides: TGTGCCAGCAGGGGGACTAGCGGGAGTGACGAGCAGTACTTC.